This T cell receptor (beta chain) was identified in a study of blood T cells in healthy people across ages. Study-level points and caveats: With naive T cell percentage, TCR beta diversity showed a strong correlation. Diversity was higher, and naive CD4+ cells more numerous, in long-lived donors than in aged donors. Donor CMV infection status was unknown, possibly confounding age-related changes in expanded clonotypes.

Primed by a sample-barcoded 5' primer and a J-beta primer mix, a second PCR proceeded for about 7 to 12 cycles. TCRdb reanalysed the 5' RACE reads using MiXCR and keeps one entry per CDR3 protein. The repertoire includes 600,000 to 1,000,000 distinct CDR3 sequences, 58% of them detected once, and 22% sits in the top ten. In the case of this clonotype: Antigen specificity is unknown.

Germline-derived CDR1 and CDR2 are SQVTM and ANQGSEA. This CDR3 region has 10 residues. Trimming pared 5 bases from V and 9 bases from J, leaving 8 bases between. This sequence originates from a man under 40 in good health. Sequencing was done on a sample of blood. This chain links TRBV29-1 with TRBJ2-1; D not resolved. The CDR3 bases are TGCAGCGTTTATGAAAGTGAGCAGTTCTTC. Amino acid sequence: CSVYESEQFF.